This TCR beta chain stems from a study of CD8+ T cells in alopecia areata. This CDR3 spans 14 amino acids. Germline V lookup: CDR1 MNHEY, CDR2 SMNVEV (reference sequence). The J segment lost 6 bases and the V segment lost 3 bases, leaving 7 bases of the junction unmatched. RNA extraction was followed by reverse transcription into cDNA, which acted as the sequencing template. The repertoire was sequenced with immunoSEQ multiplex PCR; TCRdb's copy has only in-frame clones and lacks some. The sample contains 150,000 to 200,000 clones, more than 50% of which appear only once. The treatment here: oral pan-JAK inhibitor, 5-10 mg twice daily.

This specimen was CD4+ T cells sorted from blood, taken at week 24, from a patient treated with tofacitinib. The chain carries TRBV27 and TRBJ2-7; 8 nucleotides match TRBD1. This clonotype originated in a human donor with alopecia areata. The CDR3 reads CASSFTGQGSEQYF. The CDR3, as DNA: TGTGCCAGCAGTTTCACCGGACAGGGCTCCGAGCAGTACTTC.